This TCR beta chain came from a study of cytomegalovirus exposure and HLA in healthy donors. This CDR3 comprises 12 residues. Trimming stripped 4 bases from V and 0 bases from J, with 5 bases between. The germline V gene encodes CDR1 SQVTM and CDR2 ANQGSEA. Vbeta (60) and Jbeta (13) primers were used in the PCR. Clones were sequenced by immunoSEQ multiplex PCR, and TCRdb holds only the in-frame ones, with some missing. The repertoire holds some 270,000 clones, about 93% seen once, with 1.7% in the top ten. This chain connects TRBV29-1 to TRBJ2-3; D not certain. The receptor's source is a girl aged 2-9 years in good health and CMV-seronegative. Sequencing input: PBMCs. CDR3 loop: CSVASSTDTQYF. CDR3 coding DNA: TGCAGCGTTGCTTCTAGCACAGATACGCAGTATTTT.